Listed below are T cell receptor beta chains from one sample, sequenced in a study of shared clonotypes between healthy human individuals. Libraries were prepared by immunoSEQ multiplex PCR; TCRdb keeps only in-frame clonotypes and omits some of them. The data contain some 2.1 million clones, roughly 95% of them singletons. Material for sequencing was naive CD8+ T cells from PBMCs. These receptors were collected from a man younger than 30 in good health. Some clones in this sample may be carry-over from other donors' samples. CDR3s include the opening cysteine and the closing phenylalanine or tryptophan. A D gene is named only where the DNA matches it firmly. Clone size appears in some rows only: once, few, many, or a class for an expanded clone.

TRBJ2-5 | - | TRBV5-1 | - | CASSLIRQGQETQYF | TGCGCCAGCAGCTTGATTAGGCAGGGTCAAGAGACCCAGTACTTC
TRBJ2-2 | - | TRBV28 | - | CASSFRGMRTGELFF | TGTGCCAGCAGTTTTCGCGGGATGCGCACCGGGGAGCTGTTTTTT
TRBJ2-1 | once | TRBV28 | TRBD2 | CASVLRLAANEQFF | TGTGCCAGCGTCCTGCGGCTAGCGGCAAATGAGCAGTTCTTC
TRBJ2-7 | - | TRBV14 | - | CASSQASPAHWGGEQYF | TGTGCCAGCAGCCAAGCCTCCCCTGCCCATTGGGGCGGCGAGCAGTACTTC
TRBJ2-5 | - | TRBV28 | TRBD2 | CASLRLAGVETQYF | TGTGCCAGCCTTCGACTAGCGGGAGTTGAGACCCAGTACTTC
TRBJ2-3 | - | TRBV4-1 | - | CASSPTPTRTTDTQYF | TGCGCCAGCAGCCCCACACCGACCAGGACCACAGATACGCAGTATTTT
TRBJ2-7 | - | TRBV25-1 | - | CASSETGGYEQYF | TGTGCCAGCAGTGAAACCGGCGGTTACGAGCAGTACTTC
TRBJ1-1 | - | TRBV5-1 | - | CASSPGNTEAFF | TGCGCCAGCAGCCCCGGAAACACTGAAGCTTTCTTT
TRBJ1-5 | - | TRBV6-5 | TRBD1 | CASSTSGQGSEPQHF | TGTGCCAGCAGTACCAGTGGACAGGGCAGTGAGCCCCAGCATTTT
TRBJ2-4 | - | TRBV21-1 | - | CASSFRGGRTKNIQYF | TGTGCCAGCAGCTTCAGAGGGGGGAGGACCAAAAACATTCAGTACTTC
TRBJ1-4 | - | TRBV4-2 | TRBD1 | CASSQTMTGLTTNEKLFF | TGTGCCAGCAGCCAGACTATGACAGGGCTTACGACTAATGAAAAACTGTTTTTT
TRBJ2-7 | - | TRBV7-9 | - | CASSWAVEQYF | TGTGCCAGCAGCTGGGCGGTTGAGCAGTACTTC
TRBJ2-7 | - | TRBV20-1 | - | CSAPAWDEQYF | TGCAGTGCCCCGGCCTGGGACGAGCAGTACTTC
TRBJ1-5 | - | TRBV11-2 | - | CASSLDPRSSNQPQHF | TGTGCCAGCAGCTTAGACCCCAGGAGCAGCAATCAGCCCCAGCATTTT
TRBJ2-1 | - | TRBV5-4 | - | CASSPEAGSNEQFF | TGTGCCAGCAGCCCAGAGGCTGGGAGCAATGAGCAGTTCTTC
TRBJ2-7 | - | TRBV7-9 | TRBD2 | CASSFSSSGILREQYF | TGTGCCAGCAGCTTCAGTTCTAGCGGGATACTACGGGAGCAGTACTTC
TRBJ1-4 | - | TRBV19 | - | CASRLGPVATNEKLFF | TGTGCCAGTAGGTTGGGACCCGTTGCAACTAATGAAAAACTGTTTTTT
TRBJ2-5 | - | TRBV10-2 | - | CASRRVGEAPTQETQYF | TGCGCCAGCAGGAGGGTCGGGGAGGCTCCTACTCAAGAGACCCAGTACTTC
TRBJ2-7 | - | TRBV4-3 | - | CASSQDADFQDEQYF | TGCGCCAGCAGCCAAGATGCTGACTTTCAGGACGAGCAGTACTTC
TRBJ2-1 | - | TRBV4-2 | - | CASSQANPGLIEQFF | TGTGCCAGCAGCCAAGCAAATCCGGGACTGATTGAGCAGTTCTTC
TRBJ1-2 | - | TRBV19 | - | CASMGGVDGYTF | TGTGCCAGTATGGGGGGCGTGGATGGCTACACCTTC
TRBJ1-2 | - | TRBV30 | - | CAWSVGGIGYTF | TGTGCCTGGAGTGTGGGGGGGATTGGCTACACCTTC
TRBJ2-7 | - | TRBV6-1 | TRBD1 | CASGRDRGAYYEQYF | TGTGCCAGCGGCCGGGACAGGGGCGCCTACTACGAGCAGTACTTC
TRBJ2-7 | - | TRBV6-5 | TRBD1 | CASSTDRGGEQYF | TGTGCCAGCAGTACGGACAGGGGCGGCGAGCAGTACTTC
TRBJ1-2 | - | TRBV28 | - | CASSLGAGAEGYTF | TGTGCCAGCAGTTTAGGTGCGGGGGCCGAGGGCTACACCTTC
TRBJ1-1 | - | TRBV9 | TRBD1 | CASSVDWDRGSPEAFF | TGTGCCAGCAGCGTAGATTGGGACAGGGGGTCCCCTGAAGCTTTCTTT
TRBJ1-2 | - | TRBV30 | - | CAWSVTGWDLEVYGYTF | TGTGCCTGGAGTGTAACTGGGTGGGACCTCGAGGTCTATGGCTACACCTTC
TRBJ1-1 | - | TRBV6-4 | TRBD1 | CASRRQGMNTEAFF | TGTGCCAGCAGGAGACAGGGGATGAACACTGAAGCTTTCTTT
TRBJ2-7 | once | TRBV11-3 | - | CASSLEQNYEQYF | TGTGCCAGCAGCTTAGAACAGAACTACGAGCAGTACTTC
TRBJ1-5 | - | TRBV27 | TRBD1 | CASSLSAGGLRNQPQHF | TGTGCCAGCAGTTTATCTGCAGGGGGCTTACGCAATCAGCCCCAGCATTTT
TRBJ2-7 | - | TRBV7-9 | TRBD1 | CASRTGGGYEQYF | TGTGCCAGCAGGACAGGGGGCGGATACGAGCAGTACTTC
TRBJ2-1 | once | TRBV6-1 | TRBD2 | CASSEETGTKGLEQFF | TGTGCCAGCAGTGAAGAGACCGGGACTAAAGGACTTGAGCAGTTCTTC
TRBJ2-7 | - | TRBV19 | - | CASSSDSYEQYF | TGTGCCAGTAGTTCGGACTCCTACGAGCAGTACTTC
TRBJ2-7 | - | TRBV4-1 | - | CASSQGGPHEQYF | TGCGCCAGCAGCCAAGGAGGGCCCCACGAGCAGTACTTC
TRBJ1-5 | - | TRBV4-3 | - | CASSQDGNPNQPQHF | TGCGCCAGCAGCCAAGACGGGAACCCTAATCAGCCCCAGCATTTT
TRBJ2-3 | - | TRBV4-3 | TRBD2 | CASSQDSLAGSTDTQYF | TGCGCCAGCAGCCAAGATTCACTAGCGGGATCTACAGATACGCAGTATTTT
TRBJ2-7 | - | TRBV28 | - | CASSLSQRIVTYEQYF | TGTGCCAGCAGTTTATCTCAAAGAATCGTTACCTACGAGCAGTACTTC
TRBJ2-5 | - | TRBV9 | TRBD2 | CASSVETSGETQYF | TGTGCCAGCAGCGTAGAGACTAGCGGTGAGACCCAGTACTTC
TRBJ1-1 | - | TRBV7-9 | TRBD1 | CASNSQGHTEAFF | TGTGCCAGCAACTCACAGGGGCACACTGAAGCTTTCTTT
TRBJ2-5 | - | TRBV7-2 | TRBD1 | CASSLGPGQFFAETQYF | TGTGCCAGCAGCTTGGGCCCGGGACAGTTTTTCGCAGAGACCCAGTACTTC